The 30 T cell receptor beta chains reported below all come from one sample, sequenced in a study of OX40 agonist ivuxolimab in advanced cancers. Here immunoSEQ multiplex PCR was the method, and the copy in TCRdb shows in-frame clones only, minus some. In the table there are about 82,000 clones, 75% to 90% of which are singletons. This specimen consisted of CD4+ or CD8+ T cells sorted from blood, obtained in a trial of the OX40 agonist ivuxolimab. These TCRs come from an adult with an advanced solid tumor such as melanoma, head and neck, liver or kidney cancer.

The chain carries TRBV2 and TRBJ2-5; D call uncertain. Germline V gene data show CDR1 as SNHLY and CDR2 as FYNNEI. V gave up 6 bases and J gave up 0 bases, with 11 bases separating them. CDR3 size: 14 residues. The CDR3 protein is CASSDHWNQETQYF. The CDR3 nucleotides read TGTGCCAGCAGCGACCACTGGAACCAAGAGACCCAGTACTTC.

The CDR3 DNA follows: TGCGCCAGCAGCCCGCAGGGAGGCAGCACTGAAGCTTTCTTT. The encoded protein is CASSPQGGSTEAFF. This rearrangement joins TRBV5-1 to TRBJ1-1; D is perhaps TRBD1 (5 bases). The CDR3 is 14 residues long. The germline gives CDR1 SGHRS, CDR2 YFSETQ. Trimming shortened V by 4 bases and J by 4 bases, and 14 bases separated the two germline ends.

The chain links TRBV6-1 to TRBJ2-7; TRBD1 is a possible D gene (6 bases). V was trimmed by 4 bases and J by 1 base, leaving 17 bases between them. Looked up from germline, CDR1 is MNHNS and CDR2 is SASEGT. This CDR3 is built from 16 residues. The CDR3 loop reads CASSARDTRKSYEQYF. CDR3 DNA: TGTGCCAGCAGTGCCCGGGACACCAGAAAATCCTACGAGCAGTACTTC.

This clone was detected only once. The chain is built from TRBV9 and TRBJ1-5, with D tentatively TRBD1 (6 bases). Per the germline V gene, CDR1 is SGDLS and CDR2 is YYNGEE. The V gene lost 4 bases and the J gene lost 8 bases, with 22 bases spanning the gap. The CDR3 totals 16 residues. In DNA, the CDR3 is TGTGCCAGCAGCACTGGGGCGGGGGCATTCCTGGAGCCCCAGCATTTT. Protein: CASSTGAGAFLEPQHF.

This rearrangement joins TRBV27 to TRBJ1-3, with 9 bases that match TRBD1. CDR1 is MNHEY, CDR2 SMNVEV, per germline (reference sequence). V shed 8 bases, J shed 0 bases, and the junction held 2 bases outside the gene matches. This CDR3 is built from 14 residues. Written as DNA, the CDR3 is TGTGCCAGCCGGACAGGGGCCTCTGGAAACACCATATATTTT. This translates into CASRTGASGNTIYF.

The chain joins TRBV5-6 to TRBJ2-7; weak D call: TRBD2 (6 bases). In germline, CDR1 is SGHDT, CDR2 YYEEEE. The CDR3 runs 15 residues. Trimming took 4 bases from V and 6 from J, leaving 20 bases between them. CDR3 residues: CASSPWTTLGVEQYV. CDR3 sequence (DNA): TGTGCCAGCAGCCCCTGGACTACCTTAGGGGTCGAGCAGTACGTC.

This clone was seen just once. The chain is built from TRBV28 and TRBJ2-3; D not certain. The CDR3 consists of 12 residues. Trimming cost V 6 bases and J 0 bases, with 4 bases left between them. Germline V gives CDR1 MDHEN, CDR2 SYDVKM. In DNA form, the CDR3 reads TGTGCCAGCAGGGGGAGCACAGATACGCAGTATTTT. This gives the protein CASRGSTDTQYF.

This rearrangement joins TRBV10-2 to TRBJ1-2; the D gene is possibly TRBD1 (5 bases). The CDR3 has 13 amino acids. V lost 3 bases, J lost 3 bases, and 8 bases lay in between. Germline V gives CDR1 WSHSY, CDR2 SAAADI. CDR3: CASSDQGYYGYTF. In DNA, the CDR3 is TGCGCCAGCAGTGATCAGGGCTACTATGGCTACACCTTC.

The chain is built from TRBV29-1 and TRBJ2-2; 9 bases align to TRBD1. This CDR3 is built from 12 residues. Trimming removed 7 bases from V and 6 bases from J; junction bases left unmatched: 3. CDR1 and CDR2 from the germline V gene are SQVTM and ANQGSEA. CDR3 sequence reads: CSGGQGSGELFF. As DNA, the CDR3 is TGCAGCGGCGGACAGGGGTCCGGGGAGCTGTTTTTT.

This clone is a singleton in its sample. V gene TRBV25-1 combines with J gene TRBJ2-1; D may be TRBD1 or TRBD2 (5 bases each). Germline-derived CDR1 and CDR2 are MGHDK and SYGVNS. The CDR3 is 13 residues long. Between the trimmed V and J ends, which lost 1 base and 5 bases, there was a span of 6 bases. CDR3 in DNA: TGTGCCAGCAGTGAATGGGGACACAATGAGCAGTTCTTC. Translating it yields CASSEWGHNEQFF.

V and J are TRBV4-1 and TRBJ2-3; a possible D gene is TRBD1 (5 bases). V shed 4 bases and J shed 4 bases, with 9 bases lying between them. CDR3 size: 13 residues. Germline V lookup: CDR1 MGHRA, CDR2 YSYEKL. CDR3 amino acids: CASSLGRADTQYF. The CDR3 region has the DNA TGCGCCAGCAGCCTGGGGCGCGCAGATACGCAGTATTTT.

CDR3 DNA sequence: TGTGCCAGCAGCGTAGACCAGGGGAACGAGCAGTACTTC. Amino acid sequence: CASSVDQGNEQYF. The chain recombines TRBV9 with TRBJ2-7; TRBD1 is a possible D gene (6 bases). This CDR3 is 13 amino acids long. Between the trimmed V and J ends, which lost 0 bases and 5 bases, there was a span of 9 bases. Per germline, CDR1 SGDLS and CDR2 YYNGEE.

The CDR3 sequence is CASSGHVSNYGYTF. The CDR3 DNA is TGTGCCAGCAGCGGACATGTCTCTAACTATGGCTACACCTTC. This chain connects TRBV6-5 to TRBJ1-2; D is perhaps TRBD1 (5 bases). V lost 6 bases and J lost 0, with 11 bases in between. The CDR3 loop spans 14 amino acids. Germline loops: CDR1 MNHEY, CDR2 SVGAGI.

The chain recombines TRBV7-2 with TRBJ2-2; 14 bases agree with TRBD2. In germline, CDR1 is SGHTA, CDR2 FQGNSA. The CDR3 runs 17 residues. Losses at the gene ends were 3 bases for V and 8 bases for J; bases not matched to a gene: 8. The CDR3 sequence: CASSFPTGTSGSGELFF. In DNA form, the CDR3 reads TGTGCCAGCAGCTTCCCGACCGGGACTAGCGGGAGTGGGGAGCTGTTTTTT.

The chain uses TRBV7-8 and TRBJ2-3; D not resolved. From germline, CDR1 is SGHVS and CDR2 FQNEAQ. The CDR3 has 15 residues. With 5 bases removed from V and 6 bases from J, the gap between germline ends came to 18 bases. The CDR3 spells CASSPSTSFADTQYF. The CDR3 nucleotides read TGTGCCAGCAGCCCCTCGACTTCGTTCGCGGATACGCAGTATTTT. The full variable domain, rest sourced from reference TRBV7-8 and TRBJ2-3, is GAGVSQSPRYKVAKRGQDVALRCDPISGHVSLFWYQQALGQGPEFLTYFQNEAQLDKSGLPSDRFFAERPEGSVSTLKIQRTQQEDSAVYLCASSPSTSFADTQYFGPGTRLTVL.

The chain is built from TRBV29-1 and TRBJ1-4; D remains ambiguous. The germline gives CDR1 SQVTM, CDR2 ANQGSEA. The CDR3 is made up of 13 amino acids. Trimming shortened V by 5 bases and J by 2 bases, and 9 bases separated the two germline ends. CDR3 loop: CSVLKGTNEKLFF. DNA for the CDR3: TGCAGCGTTTTGAAAGGGACTAATGAAAAACTGTTTTTT.

The CDR3 here is CASSLVPSMTPEQYF. The CDR3 bases are TGTGCCAGCAGCTTAGTGCCTAGCATGACTCCCGAGCAGTACTTC. This chain connects TRBV7-9 to TRBJ2-7; possible D gene TRBD2, 5 bases. V lost 1 base to trimming and J lost 6 bases, with 16 bases between them. The CDR3 sequence is 15 residues long. Germline CDR1 SEHNR, CDR2 FQNEAQ (reference sequence).

J is TRBJ2-7 and V is TRBV27; possible D gene TRBD1, 6 bases. The CDR3 contains 14 residues. Germline CDR1 is MNHEY and CDR2 is SMNVEV (reference sequence). V was cut by 0 bases and J by 6 bases, with 12 bases left in between. This CDR3 reads CASSLSRGFREQYF. The CDR3 nucleotides are TGTGCCAGCAGTTTATCGAGGGGGTTCCGCGAGCAGTACTTC.

The rearrangement uses TRBV7-2 and TRBJ2-1; D gene uncertain. The CDR3 loop spans 13 amino acids. V shed 1 base and J shed 12 bases, with 13 bases lying between them. CDR1 is SGHTA, CDR2 FQGNSA, per germline. The DNA for the CDR3 is TGTGCCAGCAGCTTAGTGCGCTTACAAGTGCAGTTCTTC. Protein product: CASSLVRLQVQFF.

This CDR3 is CASSLTWTGRTDTQYF. The CDR3 bases are TGTGCCAGCAGCTTAACCTGGACAGGGCGCACAGATACGCAGTATTTT. V usage is TRBV5-6 and J usage is TRBJ2-3, with 8 bases aligning to TRBD1. Germline CDR1 reads SGHDT; CDR2 reads YYEEEE. The CDR3 totals 16 residues. V lost 2 bases, J lost 1 base, and 6 bases stayed unmatched.

The chain links TRBV19 to TRBJ2-5; D is perhaps TRBD2 (5 bases). V lost 7 bases, J lost 3 bases, and 15 bases lay in between. Germline CDR1 reads LNHDA; CDR2 reads SQIVND (reference sequence). The CDR3 runs 14 residues. The CDR3 region has the DNA TGTGCCAGTACAGGAGAGGGTTTTGAAGAGACCCAGTACTTC. Translated: CASTGEGFEETQYF.

Only a few counts were recorded for this clone. The chain links TRBV7-9 to TRBJ1-1; D perhaps matches TRBD1 (5 bases). The CDR3 is 18 residues long. The V gene lost 4 bases and the J gene lost 1 base, with 22 bases spanning the gap. The germline V gene has CDR1 SEHNR and CDR2 FQNEAQ (reference sequence). The CDR3 sequence is CASSSRMQGSNRNTEAFF. The CDR3 DNA reads TGTGCCAGCAGCTCTCGGATGCAGGGCTCCAACCGGAACACTGAAGCTTTCTTT.

This chain uses TRBV28 with TRBJ1-1; D is uncertain. V lost 2 bases and J lost 8, with 12 bases in between. This CDR3 contains 13 residues. Germline-derived CDR1 and CDR2 are MDHEN and SYDVKM. The chain's CDR3 is CASSLSGVREAFF. CDR3 in DNA: TGTGCCAGCAGTTTAAGCGGGGTTCGGGAAGCTTTCTTT.

CDR3 residues: CASSLSQGLNTEAFF. CDR3 nucleotide sequence: TGTGCCAGCAGCTTGAGTCAGGGCTTGAACACTGAAGCTTTCTTT. The rearrangement uses TRBV7-9 and TRBJ1-1; TRBD1 might be the D (5 bases). The CDR3 length is 15 residues. Germline assignment: CDR1 SEHNR and CDR2 FQNEAQ (reference sequence). V was shortened by 3 bases and J by 0 bases, with 11 bases between the two germline ends. Variable domain in full (rest from reference TRBV7-9 and TRBJ1-1): DTGVSQNPRHKITKRGQNVTFRCDPISEHNRLYWYRQTLGQGPEFLTYFQNEAQLEKSRLLSDRFSAERPKGSFSTLEIQRTEQGDSAMYLCASSLSQGLNTEAFFGQGTRLTVV.

The chain joins TRBV10-3 to TRBJ1-5; D is unresolved. This CDR3 spans 13 amino acids. Germline V lookup: CDR1 ENHRY, CDR2 SYGVKD. Deletions cut 3 bases from V and 6 bases from J, with 9 bases between. CDR3 protein: CAISELESQPQHF. CDR3 in DNA: TGTGCCATCAGTGAACTGGAGTCTCAGCCCCAGCATTTT.

The rearrangement joins TRBV5-1 to TRBJ2-1, with 13 bases that match TRBD2. Losses at the gene ends were 2 bases for V and 10 bases for J; bases not matched to a gene: 6. The germline CDR1 and CDR2 sequences are SGHRS and YFSETQ. CDR3 length equals 15 residues. The CDR3 DNA is TGCGCCAGCAGCTTTAGGACTAGCGGGAGAGACGAGCAGTTCTTC. The encoded protein is CASSFRTSGRDEQFF.

The chain combines TRBV4-2 with TRBJ2-3; 10 bases are shared with TRBD2. Trimming cost V 3 bases and J 2 bases; bases outside gene matches: 8. CDR3 length: 17 residues. Germline V lookup: CDR1 LGHNA, CDR2 YNFKEQ. This CDR3 reads CASSHNPSGGPTDTQYF. CDR3 nucleotide sequence: TGTGCCAGCAGCCATAATCCTAGCGGGGGCCCCACAGATACGCAGTATTTT.

The chain employs TRBV5-1 and TRBJ1-1, with D possibly TRBD1 on 5 matching bases. Looked up from germline, CDR1 is SGHRS and CDR2 is YFSETQ. This CDR3 spans 15 amino acids. V lost 4 bases and J lost 5, with 18 bases in between. The CDR3 bases are TGCGCCAGCAGCCTTGAGATCTTGAAGGGGACTGAAGCTTTCTTT. It codes for CASSLEILKGTEAFF. The whole variable domain, filled in from reference TRBV5-1 and TRBJ1-1, reads KAGVTQTPRYLIKTRGQQVTLSCSPISGHRSVSWYQQTPGQGLQFLFEYFSETQRNKGNFPGRFSGRQFSNSRSEMNVSTLELGDSALYLCASSLEILKGTEAFFGQGTRLTVV.

The CDR3 region has the DNA TGTGCCAGCAGCGACCAGGGGACAGGACCTACAGATACGCAGTATTTT. Its translation is CASSDQGTGPTDTQYF. This chain links TRBV5-4 with TRBJ2-3, with 8 nucleotides matching TRBD1. The CDR3 spans 16 residues. Germline-derived CDR1 and CDR2 are SGHNT and YYREEE (reference sequence). Trimming removed 4 bases from V and 3 bases from J; junction bases left unmatched: 10.

The chain combines TRBV29-1 with TRBJ1-2; D may be TRBD1 (5 bases). Deletions cut 4 bases from V and 4 bases from J, with 16 bases between. Germline V gives CDR1 SQVTM, CDR2 ANQGSEA. CDR3 length equals 14 residues. The CDR3 here is CSVVVSTAGYGYTF. CDR3 in DNA: TGCAGCGTTGTAGTATCGACAGCTGGCTATGGCTACACCTTC.